Listed here are 32 T cell receptor beta chains from one sample, sequenced in a study of blood T cell repertoires in COVID-19. Here immunoSEQ multiplex PCR was the method, and the copy in TCRdb shows in-frame clones only, minus some. The sample includes a few hundred thousand clones, more than 85% of them seen just once. The sample consisted of PBMCs or T cells enriched from blood (not recorded which). These receptors were collected from a woman aged 30 to 39 who had recovered from COVID-19.

This chain links TRBV7-2 with TRBJ2-7; TRBD1 agrees at 11 bases. The CDR3 runs 15 residues. Germline CDR1 and CDR2: SGHTA and FQGNSA. The junction had 5 bases not matched to a gene; V was cut back by 4 bases and J by 3 bases. CDR3 amino acids: CASSSRTGGGYEQYF. Written as DNA, the CDR3 is TGTGCCAGCAGCTCACGGACAGGGGGCGGCTACGAGCAGTACTTC.

The genes are TRBV18 and TRBJ1-2; 7 positions match TRBD1. Germline CDR1 is KGHSH and CDR2 is LQKENI. With V trimmed by 5 bases and J by 4 bases, 10 bases remained unmatched. This CDR3 region has 15 residues. The CDR3 bases are TGTGCCAGCTCAGTCACAGGGGAAAGAGGCTATGGCTACACCTTC. Translation gives CASSVTGERGYGYTF.

This chain joins TRBV11-1 and TRBJ1-4; D possibly corresponds to TRBD1 (5 bases). V shed 6 bases and J shed 8 bases, with 16 bases lying between them. Per the germline V gene, CDR1 is SGHAT and CDR2 is FQDESV (reference sequence). The CDR3 length is 14 residues. The CDR3 region has the DNA TGTGCCAGCAGTTCGACAGCGAGTGGGGAAAAACTGTTTTTT. Encoded protein: CASSSTASGEKLFF.

The chain couples TRBV19 to TRBJ1-5, with TRBD1 as a possible D gene (5 bases). Germline V gene lookup returns CDR1 LNHDA and CDR2 SQIVND (reference sequence). This CDR3 spans 14 amino acids. Trimming shortened V by 4 bases and J by 1 base, and 8 bases separated the two germline ends. Here the CDR3 DNA reads TGTGCCAGTAGTACAGGGTTGAGCAATCAGCCCCAGCATTTT. It specifies CASSTGLSNQPQHF.

The rearrangement links TRBV9 to TRBJ2-5; D may be TRBD1 (5 bases). Deletions cut 0 bases from V and 5 bases from J, with 20 bases between. The CDR3 has 17 residues. The germline V gene has CDR1 SGDLS and CDR2 YYNGEE. CDR3 region: CASSVGQTQLSRETQYF. CDR3 DNA: TGTGCCAGCAGCGTAGGACAGACCCAGTTATCGCGGGAGACCCAGTACTTC.

The rearrangement uses TRBV28 and TRBJ1-2; D is uncertain. This CDR3 has 17 amino acids. Between the trimmed V and J ends, which lost 4 bases and 5 bases, there was a span of 23 bases. Germline V gene data show CDR1 as MDHEN and CDR2 as SYDVKM. The CDR3 sequence is CASSSQEGRTSIYGYTF. As DNA, the CDR3 is TGTGCCAGCAGTTCCCAGGAGGGCAGAACCTCAATTTATGGCTACACCTTC.

The chain carries TRBV6-5 and TRBJ1-1, with 10 bases lining up with TRBD1. The germline gives CDR1 MNHEY, CDR2 SVGAGI. J gave up 8 bases and V 8 bases, and 11 bases lay outside the gene matches. CDR3 length equals 14 residues. The CDR3 bases are TGTGCCAGCGTTAAGGGGGACAGGGGCCTCGAAGCTTTCTTT. Protein: CASVKGDRGLEAFF.

V is TRBV5-1 and J is TRBJ1-3; 7 nucleotides line up with TRBD1. Germline-derived CDR1 and CDR2 are SGHRS and YFSETQ. With 4 bases clipped from V and 2 bases from J, the junction kept 9 bases outside the gene matches. The CDR3 is 16 residues long. CDR3 coding DNA: TGCGCCAGCAGCACCGGCGGGCAGGGGGCTGGAAACACCATATATTTT. This encodes CASSTGGQGAGNTIYF.

The table lists this clone with a count of one. The rearrangement joins TRBV18 to TRBJ2-5; D not certain. CDR3 length equals 14 residues. V lost 0 bases, J lost 5 bases, and 10 bases lay in between. The V gene's germline CDR1 is KGHSH and CDR2 LQKENI. The CDR3 coding sequence is TGTGCCAGCTCACCACCAAGTGATCGGGAGACCCAGTACTTC. It is translated as CASSPPSDRETQYF.

The chain carries TRBV5-1 and TRBJ2-5; 12 bases line up with TRBD1. Trimming took 1 base from V and 6 from J; bases not matched to a gene: 7. CDR1 SGHRS and CDR2 YFSETQ come from the germline V gene. The CDR3 runs to 16 residues. The chain's CDR3 is CASSLSGTGGLKTQYF. CDR3 DNA sequence: TGCGCCAGCAGCTTGTCGGGGACAGGGGGCCTGAAGACCCAGTACTTC.

Comment on this clone: The same CDR3 is also encoded by other DNA sequences in this sample. The chain employs TRBV19 and TRBJ2-7; 10 bases align to TRBD1. The junction had 2 bases not matched to a gene; V was cut back by 5 bases and J by 4 bases. Germline V gene data show CDR1 as LNHDA and CDR2 as SQIVND (reference sequence). The CDR3 totals 13 residues. The CDR3, as DNA: TGTGCCAGTAGTCGGGACAGGGGTTACGAGCAGTACTTC. Its protein product is CASSRDRGYEQYF.

This chain connects TRBV7-2 to TRBJ2-7, with 9 bases aligning to TRBD1. Germline assignment: CDR1 SGHTA and CDR2 FQGNSA. CDR3 length: 15 amino acids. The junction had 7 bases not matched to a gene; V was cut back by 5 bases and J by 2 bases. Written as DNA, the CDR3 is TGTGCCAGCAGCGCGCCCGGGACAGGGACCTACGAGCAGTACTTC. Its protein product is CASSAPGTGTYEQYF.

The V gene is TRBV28, the J gene TRBJ1-6; TRBD1 matches at 7 bases. V shed 6 bases and J 9 bases; nucleotides not matched to a gene: 11. CDR3 size: 15 residues. Germline lookup yields CDR1 MDHEN and CDR2 SYDVKM. For the CDR3, the DNA is TGTGCCAGCAGCCCGCCGAAGGGGGCGGGTTCACCCCTCCACTTT. This sequence encodes CASSPPKGAGSPLHF.

This chain connects TRBV28 to TRBJ2-3, with 9 bases matching TRBD1. CDR3 size: 19 residues. The V and J ends lost 4 bases and 3 bases, in that order; junction bases with no gene match: 17. The germline V gene has CDR1 MDHEN and CDR2 SYDVKM. The DNA of the CDR3 is TGTGCCAGCAGTTCCATCGGGTCGGACAGGGGACTCGTAACAGATACGCAGTATTTT. Encoded protein: CASSSIGSDRGLVTDTQYF.

The chain is built from TRBV18 and TRBJ2-1, with D possibly matching TRBD2 (6 bases). The CDR3 has 15 amino acids. The V gene's germline CDR1 is KGHSH and CDR2 LQKENI. Trimming stripped 3 bases from V and 5 bases from J, with 14 bases between. The CDR3 is CASSPKAGRDNEQFF. Here the CDR3 DNA reads TGTGCCAGCTCACCGAAGGCGGGAAGAGACAATGAGCAGTTCTTC.

V usage is TRBV5-4 and J usage is TRBJ1-6, with 8 positions matching TRBD1. CDR3 size: 14 residues. Germline CDR1 SGHNT, CDR2 YYREEE (reference sequence). The junction had 3 bases not matched to a gene; V was cut back by 2 bases and J by 8 bases. The CDR3 sequence is CASSFADRDSPLHF. CDR3 in DNA: TGTGCCAGCAGCTTTGCGGACAGGGATTCACCCCTCCACTTT. The whole variable domain, remainder taken from reference TRBV5-4 and TRBJ1-6, is ETGVTQSPTHLIKTRGQQVTLRCSSQSGHNTVSWYQQALGQGPQFIFQYYREEENGRGNFPPRFSGLQFPNYSSELNVNALELDDSALYLCASSFADRDSPLHFGNGTRLTVT.

The table lists this clone with a few counts. V gene TRBV4-3 combines with J gene TRBJ1-5; D is ambiguous. The germline V gene has CDR1 LGHNA and CDR2 YSLEER. V shed 0 bases and J shed 3 bases, with 15 bases lying between them. CDR3 length: 17 amino acids. The CDR3 DNA follows: TGCGCCAGCAGCCAAGATCGGTTGCGTAAGAACAATCAGCCCCAGCATTTT. Translating it yields CASSQDRLRKNNQPQHF.

In DNA, the CDR3 is TGCGCCAGCAGCTCAGGCGGGGGGGCAATCCAAGAGACCCAGTACTTC. It encodes CASSSGGGAIQETQYF. The chain combines TRBV5-1 with TRBJ2-5; 9 bases are a match to TRBD2. CDR1 and CDR2 from the germline V gene are SGHRS and YFSETQ. Unmatched junction bases numbered 7, after V lost 3 bases and J lost 1 base. The CDR3 covers 16 residues.

The V and J genes are TRBV28 and TRBJ1-1; D ambiguous. The CDR3 loop spans 15 amino acids. CDR1 and CDR2 from the germline V gene are MDHEN and SYDVKM. Trimming took off 5 bases at V and 5 bases at J, with 18 bases between the two ends. DNA of the CDR3: TGTGCCAGCAGTCCAATAGGAGGGCGCGGGACTGAAGCTTTCTTT. This sequence encodes CASSPIGGRGTEAFF.

This clone was counted ten times or more. This chain links TRBV28 with TRBJ1-2; no clear D gene. Germline lookup yields CDR1 MDHEN and CDR2 SYDVKM. V shed 3 bases and J shed 2 bases, with 4 bases lying between them. This CDR3 contains 12 residues. CDR3 nucleotides: TGTGCCAGCAGTTTTCTCAACTATGGCTACACCTTC. Its translation: CASSFLNYGYTF.

The chain carries TRBV27 and TRBJ1-2; D gene unclear. The V and J ends lost 1 base and 6 bases respectively, with 12 bases between them. From germline, CDR1 is MNHEY and CDR2 SMNVEV (reference sequence). This CDR3 comprises 14 residues. The CDR3 region is CASSLLGSLNGYTF. The CDR3 coding sequence is TGTGCCAGCAGTTTATTGGGCAGCCTCAATGGCTACACCTTC.

The V and J genes are TRBV2 and TRBJ1-2; D is undetermined. Trimming took 1 base from V and 4 from J, leaving 10 bases between them. Germline V CDR1 and CDR2: SNHLY, FYNNEI. The CDR3 has 14 amino acids. The CDR3 bases are TGTGCCAGCAGTGAAGATGGCGGGAGCTATGGCTACACCTTC. It yields the protein CASSEDGGSYGYTF.

The chain has TRBV5-1 and TRBJ2-7; TRBD2 is a possible D gene (5 bases). The CDR3 contains 17 residues. The V and J ends lost 5 bases and 0 bases respectively, with 21 bases between them. CDR1 SGHRS and CDR2 YFSETQ come from the germline V gene. The CDR3 is CASSSGSTLSPSYEQYF. The CDR3 DNA sequence: TGCGCCAGCAGTTCGGGGTCAACCCTCTCTCCCTCCTACGAGCAGTACTTC.

The rearrangement uses TRBV5-1 and TRBJ2-7, with TRBD1 as a possible D gene (8 bases). Germline values: CDR1 SGHRS, CDR2 YFSETQ. V was shortened by 3 bases and J by 2 bases, with 18 bases between the two germline ends. This CDR3 has 16 amino acids. The CDR3 coding sequence is TGCGCCAGCAGCTCGAGCGGGGACAGGCCAACCTACGAGCAGTACTTC. It yields the protein CASSSSGDRPTYEQYF.

The chain is built from TRBV19 and TRBJ2-2; 8 positions match TRBD2. The length of the CDR3 is 14 residues. V lost 4 bases and J lost 8; bases outside the gene matches: 6. CDR1 is LNHDA, CDR2 SQIVND, per germline (reference sequence). The CDR3 DNA reads as TGTGCCAGTAGTAGCGGGGGGCGATTAGGGGAGCTGTTTTTT. Residues: CASSSGGRLGELFF.

The chain is built from TRBV28 and TRBJ1-4; D is ambiguous. Germline lookup yields CDR1 MDHEN and CDR2 SYDVKM. The CDR3 covers 14 residues. Trimming shortened V by 8 bases and J by 12 bases, and 22 bases separated the two germline ends. CDR3 bases: TGTGCCAGCCAGACTTACACCTCTAAAGAGGAACTGTTTTTT. It specifies CASQTYTSKEELFF.

This chain connects TRBV30 to TRBJ1-2, with TRBD1 matching over 8 bases. There are 12 residues in the CDR3. The germline gives CDR1 GTSNPN, CDR2 SVGIG (reference sequence). V shed 7 bases and J 1 base; nucleotides not matched to a gene: 2. Here the CDR3 reads CAFRGRNYGYTF. For the CDR3, the DNA is TGTGCCTTCAGGGGGCGTAACTATGGCTACACCTTC.

The V and J genes are TRBV9 and TRBJ1-1, with TRBD1 matching over 8 bases. Germline assignment: CDR1 SGDLS and CDR2 YYNGEE. CDR3 length equals 15 residues. J lost 4 bases, V lost 3 bases, and 8 bases had no gene match. The CDR3 is CASSETGATTTEAFF. DNA of the CDR3: TGTGCCAGCAGCGAGACAGGGGCGACGACCACTGAAGCTTTCTTT.

This chain joins TRBV19 and TRBJ1-1; tentative D call: TRBD1 (5 bases). This CDR3 has 12 amino acids. The germline V gene has CDR1 LNHDA and CDR2 SQIVND (reference sequence). The V gene lost 4 bases and the J gene lost 7 bases, with 10 bases spanning the gap. The CDR3 loop reads CASSTGGGEAFF. Written as DNA, the CDR3 is TGTGCCAGTAGTACCGGGGGGGGTGAAGCTTTCTTT.

V and J are TRBV30 and TRBJ1-6; D remains ambiguous. This CDR3 has 16 amino acids. The V gene's germline CDR1 is GTSNPN and CDR2 SVGIG (reference sequence). The V and J ends lost 0 bases and 7 bases respectively, with 16 bases between them. In DNA form, the CDR3 reads TGTGCCTGGAGTGTTACGGGGAGGTTTGGGAATTCACCCCTCCACTTT. Translation: CAWSVTGRFGNSPLHF.

CDR3 sequence: CASRLTGGLYEQYF. In DNA form, the CDR3 reads TGCGCCAGCAGACTGACAGGGGGCCTCTACGAGCAGTACTTC. The chain carries TRBV5-1 and TRBJ2-7, with 10 nucleotides matching TRBD1. Germline V gene sequence: CDR1 SGHRS, CDR2 YFSETQ. V trimming: 5 bases; J trimming: 3 bases; junction bases outside the gene matches: 5. The CDR3 has 14 residues.

The chain recombines TRBV19 with TRBJ1-4; 8 bases are a match to TRBD1. CDR1 is LNHDA and CDR2 is SQIVND in the germline V gene (reference sequence). V gave up 3 bases and J gave up 7 bases; unmatched junction bases: 4. CDR3 length: 14 residues. For the CDR3, the DNA is TGTGCCAGTAGTATCGGCAGGGGGCTTGAAAAACTGTTTTTT. The encoded protein is CASSIGRGLEKLFF.